Listed below are T cell receptor beta chains from one sample, sequenced in a study of a mutant IDH1 vaccine in newly diagnosed glioma. No antigen is known for these receptors. Repertoires were generated with immunoSEQ multiplex PCR, while TCRdb's copy carries only in-frame clones and drops some. Found here are around 54,000 clones, around 86% of them singletons; the top ten hold approximately 1.5%. The input for sequencing was PBMCs, taken from a glioma patient whose treatment included an IDH1 peptide vaccine. The receptors derive from a man in his forties with glioma. CDR3s include the opening cysteine and the closing phenylalanine or tryptophan. D genes are given only for firm matches. The listing skips clone size in some rows; elsewhere it reads once, few, many or a size class.

d_call clone_size j_call v_call cdr3_aa cdr3_nt
. . TRBJ1-1 TRBV6-1 CASMRGDRTNTEAFF TGTGCCAGCATGAGGGGGGATAGGACGAACACTGAAGCTTTCTTT
. once TRBJ1-1 TRBV5-4 CASSLYRDTEAFF TGTGCCAGCAGCTTGTACAGGGACACTGAAGCTTTCTTT
. once TRBJ1-1 TRBV4-3 CASSQDRGLNTEAFF TGCGCCAGCAGCCAAGACAGGGGATTAAACACTGAAGCTTTCTTT
. . TRBJ1-2 TRBV5-4 CASSLNQECTF TGTGCCAGCAGCTTGAATCAGGAGTGCACCTTC
TRBD1 . TRBJ1-2 TRBV28 CATLTGGAWGYTF TGTGCCACCCTAACAGGGGGAGCTTGGGGCTACACCTTC
. . TRBJ2-3 TRBV19 CASSADLSTDTQYF TGTGCCAGCTCAGCGGACCTTAGCACAGATACGCAGTATTTT
. . TRBJ1-3 TRBV7-6 CASSPIYQGTTIYF TGTGCCAGCAGCCCCATCTATCAAGGGACCACCATATATTTT
. . TRBJ1-1 TRBV7-9 CASSLARDATEAFF TGTGCCAGCAGCTTAGCCAGGGACGCGACTGAAGCTTTCTTT
. . TRBJ1-3 TRBV5-6 CASSMGGGNSGNTIYF TGTGCCAGCAGCATGGGCGGGGGTAACTCTGGAAACACCATATATTTT
TRBD2 . TRBJ2-3 TRBV5-8 CASSGGLALEADTQYF TGTGCCAGCAGCGGGGGACTAGCGCTGGAGGCAGATACGCAGTATTTT
. . TRBJ2-5 TRBV20-1 CSARDETQYF TGCAGTGCTAGAGACGAGACCCAGTACTTC
TRBD1 . TRBJ2-2 TRBV2 CASSGDRGTGELFF TGTGCCAGCAGTGGTGACAGGGGTACCGGGGAGCTGTTTTTT
. . TRBJ2-7 TRBV19 CASSMVLANEQYF TGTGCCAGTAGTATGGTGCTAGCCAACGAGCAGTACTTC
. . TRBJ2-3 TRBV14 CASSQDSDPTDTQYF TGTGCCAGCAGCCAAGATAGTGACCCCACAGATACGCAGTATTTT
. . TRBJ2-3 TRBV9 CASSTGVATDTQYF TGTGCCAGCAGTACAGGAGTAGCCACAGATACGCAGTATTTT
. . TRBJ2-3 TRBV29-1 CSVVGGLTDTQYF TGCAGCGTTGTAGGGGGGTTAACAGATACGCAGTATTTT
. . TRBJ2-5 TRBV4-3 CASSQGDPRGTQYF TGCGCCAGCAGCCAGGGGGACCCACGGGGGACCCAGTACTTC
. . TRBJ2-5 TRBV11-3 CASSLYGRLGETQYF TGTGCCAGCAGCTTATATGGGAGGTTAGGAGAGACCCAGTACTTC
TRBD1 . TRBJ2-2 TRBV7-6 CASSLVDRGLAGELFF TGTGCCAGCAGCTTAGTAGACAGGGGGCTGGCCGGGGAGCTGTTTTTT
. . TRBJ1-1 TRBV5-1 CASSASGTEAFF TGCGCCAGCAGCGCGTCGGGCACTGAAGCTTTCTTT
. . TRBJ1-1 TRBV6-6 CASRPGPRGTEAFF TGTGCCAGCAGACCGGGACCCCGCGGGACTGAAGCTTTCTTT
. . TRBJ1-1 TRBV6-4 CASSERGIGTEAFF TGTGCCAGCAGTGAAAGGGGGATAGGGACTGAAGCTTTCTTT
. . TRBJ2-7 TRBV7-2 CASSLRLKRAEQYF TGTGCCAGCAGCTTACGGCTGAAGAGGGCCGAGCAGTACTTC
. . TRBJ2-6 TRBV5-1 CASNPGPTSSGANVLTF TGCGCCAGCAACCCCGGGCCTACCTCCTCTGGGGCCAACGTCCTGACTTTC
TRBD1 few TRBJ2-1 TRBV19 CASSTTGARGNEQFF TGTGCCAGTAGTACGACAGGGGCCCGGGGCAATGAGCAGTTCTTC
TRBD2 . TRBJ2-2 TRBV9 CASSVVRLAGGGGELFF TGTGCCAGCAGCGTAGTGCGTCTAGCGGGAGGAGGGGGGGAGCTGTTTTTT
. . TRBJ2-7 TRBV5-3 CASQRGVAYEQYF TGTGCCTCTCAAAGGGGGGTAGCCTACGAGCAGTACTTC
. few TRBJ1-1 TRBV9 CASSVDGGTEAFF TGTGCCAGCAGCGTAGACGGGGGGACTGAAGCTTTCTTT
TRBD2 . TRBJ2-5 TRBV5-1 CASHWTSGREAGETQYF TGCGCCAGTCATTGGACTAGCGGGAGGGAAGCGGGAGAGACCCAGTACTTC
TRBD2 . TRBJ2-7 TRBV7-8 CASSLGAQRESYEQYF TGTGCCAGCAGCTTAGGAGCTCAGCGGGAGAGTTACGAGCAGTACTTC
. . TRBJ1-1 TRBV11-2 CASSAGSTLGAFF TGTGCCAGCAGCGCCGGGTCAACCCTGGGTGCTTTCTTT
. . TRBJ2-1 TRBV6-1 CATSKAATPYNEQFF TGTGCCACCTCAAAGGCAGCTACGCCCTACAATGAGCAGTTCTTC
. . TRBJ2-5 TRBV7-2 CASSLDYSGETQYF TGTGCCAGCAGCTTAGATTACAGCGGAGAGACCCAGTACTTC
TRBD1 once TRBJ2-7 TRBV6-1 CASSRGPEQYF TGTGCCAGCAGCAGGGGGCCCGAGCAGTACTTC
. . TRBJ2-7 TRBV7-2 CASSGQTLGSYEQYF TGTGCCAGCAGCGGACAGACGCTGGGCTCCTACGAGCAGTACTTC
TRBD1 . TRBJ2-7 TRBV27 CASSPNRMIDRGFEQYF TGTGCCAGCAGTCCTAACAGAATGATAGACAGGGGATTCGAGCAGTACTTC
. . TRBJ2-5 TRBV28 CASSSLERGSQETQYF TGTGCCAGCAGTTCTCTCGAGAGGGGCTCCCAAGAGACCCAGTACTTC
. . TRBJ1-5 TRBV7-2 CASSLNRVKNQPQHF TGTGCCAGCAGCTTAAACAGGGTAAAGAATCAGCCCCAGCATTTT
TRBD1 . TRBJ2-7 TRBV27 CASSKRTGEHEQYF TGTGCCAGCAGTAAGCGGACAGGGGAGCACGAGCAGTACTTC
. . TRBJ1-5 TRBV7-3 CASSLQIGQPQHF TGTGCCAGCAGCTTACAGATAGGGCAGCCCCAGCATTTT
. . TRBJ1-3 TRBV18 CASSPEGGNSGNTIYF TGTGCCAGCTCACCGGAGGGGGGGAACTCTGGAAACACCATATATTTT
TRBD1 . TRBJ1-1 TRBV29-1 CSAGTGGLRTEAFF TGCAGCGCTGGGACAGGGGGCTTAAGGACTGAAGCTTTCTTT
TRBD1 . TRBJ1-2 TRBV9 CASSVQGAGYGYTF TGTGCCAGCAGCGTACAGGGGGCAGGCTATGGCTACACCTTC